The 5 T cell receptor beta chains in this list originate from one sample, sequenced in a study of CD8+ T cells in alopecia areata. RNA extraction was followed by reverse transcription into cDNA, which acted as the sequencing template. Some clones are missing from TCRdb's copy, which holds only in-frame ones; the method was immunoSEQ multiplex PCR. The sample has roughly 150,000 clones; approximately 60% are singletons. The sequencing sample was made of CD4+ T cells sorted from blood. These receptors all come from a human donor in good health.

V usage is TRBV14 and J usage is TRBJ1-2; D uncertain. Between the trimmed V and J ends, which lost 0 bases and 4 bases, there was a span of 12 bases. This CDR3 region has 15 residues. Germline V gene sequence: CDR1 SGHDN, CDR2 FVKESK. CDR3 in DNA: TGTGCCAGCAGCCAAGATCACGAGGCTCGCTATGGCTACACCTTC. This encodes CASSQDHEARYGYTF. Based on the CDR3 plus reference TRBV14 and TRBJ1-2, the full variable domain is EAGVTQFPSHSVIEKGQTVTLRCDPISGHDNLYWYRRVMGKEIKFLLHFVKESKQDESGMPNNRFLAERTGGTYSTLKVQPAELEDSGVYFCASSQDHEARYGYTFGSGTRLTVV.

As DNA, the CDR3 is TGCGCCAGCAGCCAACCCTTAGACCGGCCCGTCCTGACTTTC. It yields the protein CASSQPLDRPVLTF. The chain carries TRBV4-1 and TRBJ2-6; D gene unclear. The V gene lost 2 bases and the J gene lost 12 bases, with 14 bases spanning the gap. Germline assignment: CDR1 MGHRA and CDR2 YSYEKL. CDR3 length equals 14 residues.

This clone was seen a handful of times. This chain links TRBV5-5 with TRBJ2-7; TRBD1 agrees at 11 bases. The junction had 2 bases not matched to a gene; V was cut back by 0 bases and J by 3 bases. This CDR3 spans 15 amino acids. CDR1 and CDR2 (germline): SGHKS, YYEKEE (reference sequence). The CDR3 sequence: CASSLEGQGVYEQYF. The DNA for the CDR3 is TGTGCCAGCAGCTTGGAGGGACAGGGGGTCTACGAGCAGTACTTC.

This clone was seen more than once but under ten times. This chain's CDR3 is CSVAGRWTQETQYF. The CDR3 nucleotides are TGCAGCGTTGCGGGCAGGTGGACCCAAGAGACCCAGTACTTC. The chain is built from TRBV29-1 and TRBJ2-5, with no clear D. Trimming pared 4 bases from V and 1 base from J, leaving 13 bases between. The CDR3 loop spans 14 amino acids. Germline values: CDR1 SQVTM, CDR2 ANQGSEA.

The table lists this clone with a few counts. This CDR3 reads CAWSHNYGYTF. The CDR3 region has the DNA TGTGCCTGGAGTCACAACTATGGCTACACCTTC. The chain combines TRBV30 with TRBJ1-2; D gene uncertain. Trimming pared 2 bases from V and 2 bases from J, leaving 3 bases between. The length of the CDR3 is 11 residues. Germline CDR1 is GTSNPN and CDR2 is SVGIG (reference sequence).